This T cell receptor (beta chain) is drawn from a study of blood T cell repertoires in COVID-19. Study overall: Spain, Italy and the United States supplied samples that represented acute and convalescent COVID-19. The analysed material was cDNA or gDNA that came from T cells, B-cell-depleted T cells, or PBMCs.

In germline, CDR1 is LNHDA, CDR2 SQIVND (reference sequence). The CDR3 sequence is 14 residues long. Trimming pared 4 bases from V and 1 base from J, leaving 9 bases between. This clone was counted once. As processed by the authors: The assay estimated nucleated cells by amplifying reference gene primers. Generated by immunoSEQ multiplex PCR, the TCRdb table keeps only in-frame clones and is missing some. The V and J calls and the clone size are those of that table, but D and trimming were determined from the DNA. The sample holds about 57,000 clones, approximately 82% seen once. Source material: peripheral blood. This chain joins TRBV19 and TRBJ2-3; tentatively, D is TRBD1 (6 bases). The TCR was taken from a woman of 80 years or more with acute or convalescent COVID-19. CDR3 DNA: TGTGCCAGTAGTAACGGACAGCGCACAGATACGCAGTATTTT. Protein sequence: CASSNGQRTDTQYF.